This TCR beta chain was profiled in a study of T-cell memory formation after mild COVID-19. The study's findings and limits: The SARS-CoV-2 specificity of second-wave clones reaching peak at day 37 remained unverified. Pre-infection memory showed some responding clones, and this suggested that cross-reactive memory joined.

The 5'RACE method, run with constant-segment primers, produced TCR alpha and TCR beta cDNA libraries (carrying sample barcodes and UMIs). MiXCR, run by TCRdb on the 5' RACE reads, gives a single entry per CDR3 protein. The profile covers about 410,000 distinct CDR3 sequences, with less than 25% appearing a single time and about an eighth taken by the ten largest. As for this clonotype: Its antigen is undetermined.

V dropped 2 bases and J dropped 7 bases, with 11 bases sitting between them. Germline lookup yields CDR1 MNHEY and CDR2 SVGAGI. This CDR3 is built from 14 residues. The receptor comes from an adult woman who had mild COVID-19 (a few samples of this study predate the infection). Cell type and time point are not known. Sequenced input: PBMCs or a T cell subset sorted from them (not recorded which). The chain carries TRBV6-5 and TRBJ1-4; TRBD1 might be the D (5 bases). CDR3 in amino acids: CASSYRGRGEKLFF. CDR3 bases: TGTGCCAGCAGTTACAGGGGACGGGGTGAAAAACTGTTTTTT.